This TCR beta chain was observed in a study of blood T cell repertoires in COVID-19. Study details: Collection of acute and convalescent COVID-19 samples took place in the United States, Italy and Spain. PBMCs, B-cell-depleted T cells, or T cells were the source of the cDNA or gDNA that made up the material.

Seattle enrolled patients during active infection and tracked them longitudinally. Per the authors' pipeline: Amplification of reference gene primers was used by the study to estimate nucleated cell counts. TCRdb keeps only in-frame clones here, not all; method: immunoSEQ multiplex PCR. That table is the source of V, J and clone size, and D and trimming were worked out from the DNA. The sample holds 350,000 to 500,000 clones; around nine tenths are singletons and the top ten take 0.7% to 1%. Germline CDR1 MNHEY, CDR2 SVGAGI. This CDR3 region has 14 residues. The germline V and J ends were trimmed by 6 bases and 1 base, with 10 bases remaining between them.

The sequence came from a man aged 18 to 35 with COVID-19, enrolled during active disease. The sample comprised peripheral blood. This chain connects TRBV6-5 to TRBJ1-5; unclear D gene. The CDR3 nucleotides are TGTGCCAGCAGCTCAGAGGTCAGCAATCAGCCCCAGCATTTT. This codes for CASSSEVSNQPQHF.